The rows below give T cell receptor beta chains drawn from one sample of a study of blood T cell repertoires in COVID-19. Only in-frame clones appear in the TCRdb table, and some are missing; sequencing was by immunoSEQ multiplex PCR. The sample records fewer than 200,000 clones, 70% to 80% being singletons. The source material was PBMCs or T cells enriched from blood (not recorded which). These receptors originate from a woman in her seventies in a cohort exposed to, infected with or recovered from COVID-19 (not recorded which). Each CDR3 is given with its conserved first and last residue. Fields, in order: D gene, J gene, V gene, clone size, CDR3 protein, CDR3 DNA. D genes are given only for firm matches. For some rows the clone size is stated as once, few or many, or as a class when expanded; others skip it.

D gene: .; J gene: TRBJ1-2; V gene: TRBV18; clone size: .; CDR3 protein: CASSPSSASGGYGYTF; CDR3 DNA: TGTGCCAGCTCACCTAGTTCTGCTTCGGGGGGGTATGGCTACACCTTC
D gene: .; J gene: TRBJ1-4; V gene: TRBV12-5; clone size: .; CDR3 protein: CASGLSGREKLFF; CDR3 DNA: TGTGCTAGTGGTTTGTCAGGGAGGGAAAAACTGTTTTTT
D gene: TRBD2; J gene: TRBJ2-1; V gene: TRBV6-5; clone size: .; CDR3 protein: CASSKLAGGHNEQFF; CDR3 DNA: TGTGCCAGCAGTAAACTAGCGGGAGGTCACAATGAGCAGTTCTTC
D gene: TRBD1; J gene: TRBJ2-2; V gene: TRBV3-1/TRBV3-2; clone size: .; CDR3 protein: CASSQEGQGNTGELFF; CDR3 DNA: TGTGCCAGCAGCCAAGAAGGACAGGGGAACACCGGGGAGCTGTTTTTT
D gene: TRBD2; J gene: TRBJ2-5; V gene: TRBV2; clone size: once; CDR3 protein: CASKLAGGVPQETQYF; CDR3 DNA: TGTGCCAGCAAACTAGCGGGAGGGGTGCCACAAGAGACCCAGTACTTC
D gene: .; J gene: TRBJ1-4; V gene: TRBV19; clone size: few; CDR3 protein: CASSIARGGSSTNEKLFF; CDR3 DNA: TGTGCCAGTAGTATTGCCCGGGGAGGTTCTTCAACTAATGAAAAACTGTTTTTT
D gene: TRBD1; J gene: TRBJ2-5; V gene: TRBV4-3; clone size: .; CDR3 protein: CASSRNRGQGAVETQYF; CDR3 DNA: TGCGCCAGCAGCCGGAACCGAGGGCAGGGGGCTGTGGAGACCCAGTACTTC
D gene: .; J gene: TRBJ1-5; V gene: TRBV19; clone size: .; CDR3 protein: CASSTAGRQPQHF; CDR3 DNA: TGTGCCAGTAGTACGGCGGGGCGGCAGCCCCAGCATTTT
D gene: .; J gene: TRBJ1-5; V gene: TRBV6-2/TRBV6-3; clone size: .; CDR3 protein: CASSFNPNQAPGQHF; CDR3 DNA: TGTGCCAGCAGTTTTAATCCCAACCAAGCACCGGGACAGCATTTT
D gene: .; J gene: TRBJ2-5; V gene: TRBV7-9; clone size: .; CDR3 protein: CASSPSETQYF; CDR3 DNA: TGTGCCAGCAGCCCGTCGGAGACCCAGTACTTC
D gene: TRBD2; J gene: TRBJ2-4; V gene: TRBV11-1; clone size: .; CDR3 protein: CASSPSGRAENIQYF; CDR3 DNA: TGTGCCAGCAGCCCTAGCGGGAGGGCCGAAAACATTCAGTACTTC
D gene: TRBD2; J gene: TRBJ2-5; V gene: TRBV5-4; clone size: few; CDR3 protein: CASSLMASGSGETQYF; CDR3 DNA: TGTGCCAGCAGCTTGATGGCTAGCGGGAGCGGTGAGACCCAGTACTTC
D gene: .; J gene: TRBJ2-3; V gene: TRBV18; clone size: few; CDR3 protein: CASSPPSVLITDTQYF; CDR3 DNA: TGTGCCAGCTCACCACCGTCGGTCTTAATAACAGATACGCAGTATTTT
D gene: .; J gene: TRBJ1-2; V gene: TRBV5-4; clone size: once; CDR3 protein: CASSSDSYGYTF; CDR3 DNA: TGTGCCAGCAGCTCTGACAGCTATGGCTACACCTTC
D gene: TRBD1; J gene: TRBJ2-3; V gene: TRBV6-1; clone size: few; CDR3 protein: CASSEADRGAQYF; CDR3 DNA: TGTGCCAGCAGTGAAGCGGACAGGGGGGCGCAGTATTTT
D gene: TRBD2; J gene: TRBJ2-3; V gene: TRBV5-1; clone size: .; CDR3 protein: CASSLGDLSGADTQYF; CDR3 DNA: TGCGCCAGCAGCTTGGGTGACCTAAGCGGGGCAGATACGCAGTATTTT
D gene: .; J gene: TRBJ2-6; V gene: TRBV7-9; clone size: few; CDR3 protein: CASGGWGANVLTF; CDR3 DNA: TGTGCCAGCGGGGGCTGGGGGGCCAACGTCCTGACTTTC
D gene: .; J gene: TRBJ1-4; V gene: TRBV28; clone size: .; CDR3 protein: CASSAAFATNEKLFF; CDR3 DNA: TGTGCCAGCAGTGCGGCTTTTGCAACTAATGAAAAACTGTTTTTT
D gene: TRBD1; J gene: TRBJ1-1; V gene: TRBV5-1; clone size: .; CDR3 protein: CASSERQGTNTEAFF; CDR3 DNA: TGCGCCAGCAGCGAGCGACAGGGAACAAACACTGAAGCTTTCTTT
D gene: TRBD2; J gene: TRBJ2-2; V gene: TRBV5-4; clone size: .; CDR3 protein: CASSSLGLAGAGELFF; CDR3 DNA: TGTGCCAGCAGCTCCTTGGGACTAGCGGGGGCCGGGGAGCTGTTTTTT
D gene: TRBD2; J gene: TRBJ2-5; V gene: TRBV5-6; clone size: few; CDR3 protein: CASSLSGRAGETQYF; CDR3 DNA: TGTGCCAGCAGCCTTAGCGGGAGGGCCGGAGAGACCCAGTACTTC
D gene: .; J gene: TRBJ2-2; V gene: TRBV5-5; clone size: .; CDR3 protein: CASNKAELNTGELFF; CDR3 DNA: TGTGCCAGCAACAAAGCGGAGTTGAACACCGGGGAGCTGTTTTTT
D gene: TRBD2; J gene: TRBJ2-7; V gene: TRBV7-2; clone size: .; CDR3 protein: CASSFGTSGESYEQYF; CDR3 DNA: TGTGCCAGCAGCTTCGGGACTAGCGGGGAATCCTACGAGCAGTACTTC
D gene: TRBD2; J gene: TRBJ2-1; V gene: TRBV3-1/TRBV3-2; clone size: .; CDR3 protein: CASSRGTSGTNEQFF; CDR3 DNA: TGTGCCAGCAGCCGCGGGACTAGCGGTACGAATGAGCAGTTCTTC
D gene: TRBD1; J gene: TRBJ2-6; V gene: TRBV19; clone size: .; CDR3 protein: CASRGTGGGLANVLTF; CDR3 DNA: TGTGCCAGTAGGGGGACAGGGGGCGGCTTGGCCAACGTCCTGACTTTC
D gene: TRBD2; J gene: TRBJ2-7; V gene: TRBV28; clone size: .; CDR3 protein: CAAAGDSYEQYF; CDR3 DNA: TGTGCCGCGGCGGGGGACTCCTACGAGCAGTACTTC
D gene: TRBD1; J gene: TRBJ2-1; V gene: TRBV27; clone size: .; CDR3 protein: CASSPGTGIGNEQFF; CDR3 DNA: TGTGCCAGCAGTCCCGGGACAGGGATTGGGAATGAGCAGTTCTTC